This is a list of T cell receptor beta chains from one sample in a study of T cell responses to AZD1222 COVID-19 vaccine. Generated by immunoSEQ multiplex PCR, the TCRdb table keeps only in-frame clones and is missing some. The data contain approximately 100,000 clones, under 95% of them seen just once; the ten biggest clones take up about 5%. The sample consisted of peripheral blood, taken on day 0 of AZD1222 vaccination. All receptors derive from an adult in good health. Both conserved end residues are part of each CDR3. Each record gives: V gene, clone size, J gene, D gene, CDR3 DNA, CDR3 protein. A D gene is named only where the DNA matches it firmly. Not all rows give a size; the values are once, few, many and, for expanded clones, a class.

TRBV18,NA,TRBJ1-2,TRBD1,TGTGCCAGCTCACCGGGACAGCAAAACTATGGCTACACCTTC,CASSPGQQNYGYTF
TRBV4-1,NA,TRBJ2-6,NA,TGCGCCAGCAGCCATTCCGGGACGGCTGGGGCCAACGTCCTGACTTTC,CASSHSGTAGANVLTF
TRBV28,NA,TRBJ2-7,NA,TGTGCCAGCAGCGACTTCCTAGCGATGAGCTCCTACGAGCAGTACTTC,CASSDFLAMSSYEQYF
TRBV7-3,NA,TRBJ2-5,NA,TGTGCCAGCAGCCCCGGCGGTACGCAAGAGACCCAGTACTTC,CASSPGGTQETQYF
TRBV27,NA,TRBJ2-2,TRBD2,TGTGCCAGCAGTTTAATGTCACTAGCGGGGGCCGGGGAGCTGTTTTTT,CASSLMSLAGAGELFF
TRBV19,NA,TRBJ2-7,NA,TGTGCCAGTAGTTTGGCTTGGGGACTCTACGAGCAGTACTTC,CASSLAWGLYEQYF
TRBV5-8,NA,TRBJ2-1,NA,TGTGCCAGCAGCCCCTGGCTCAGGAGCTCCTACAATGAGCAGTTCTTC,CASSPWLRSSYNEQFF
TRBV27,NA,TRBJ1-5,NA,TGTGCCAGCAGTTGGTACGGGCATCAGCCCCAGCATTTT,CASSWYGHQPQHF
TRBV27,few,TRBJ1-1,TRBD1,TGTGCCAGCAACCTACAGGGACAGACGGCAACTGAAGCTTTCTTT,CASNLQGQTATEAFF
TRBV19,once,TRBJ2-1,NA,TGTGCCAGTAGTATAGATCCCCCAGTTAATGTCTACAATGAGCAGTTCTTC,CASSIDPPVNVYNEQFF
TRBV4-1,NA,TRBJ1-1,NA,TGCGCCAGCAGCCCGGGACATCAGAACACTGAAGCTTTCTTT,CASSPGHQNTEAFF
TRBV4-3,NA,TRBJ2-1,NA,TGCGCCAGCAGCCAAGATATAGGGCCAAGAAATCGGTACAATGAGCAGTTCTTC,CASSQDIGPRNRYNEQFF
TRBV28,NA,TRBJ2-1,NA,TGTGCCAGCACCCATAGAAGTTCGGTAGACCTCTACAATGAGCAGTTCTTC,CASTHRSSVDLYNEQFF
TRBV28,NA,TRBJ2-5,NA,TGTGCCAGCAGTTTACTGGTTGTGGAGACCCAGTACTTC,CASSLLVVETQYF
TRBV5-1,NA,TRBJ1-1,NA,TGCGCCAGCAGCTTGTCTGGTAAGGGAGGGACGAACACTGAAGCTTTCTTT,CASSLSGKGGTNTEAFF
TRBV14,once,TRBJ2-5,NA,TGTGCCAGCAGCCAAGGGTTCAGGGATCAAGAGACCCAGTACTTC,CASSQGFRDQETQYF
TRBV28,NA,TRBJ2-7,NA,TGTGCCAGCAGTTTAGGGGTAGAGGGGGGCGTCCACGAGCAGTACTTC,CASSLGVEGGVHEQYF
TRBV5-1,NA,TRBJ1-1,NA,TGCGCCAGCAGCTTCTATAGCGCGAACACTGAAGCTTTCTTT,CASSFYSANTEAFF
TRBV6-2/TRBV6-3,NA,TRBJ2-1,TRBD2,TGTGCCAGCAGTTTTCCGGGACTAGCGAATGAGCAGTTCTTC,CASSFPGLANEQFF
TRBV30,once,TRBJ2-4,NA,TGTGCCTGGAGTCGTAGCCTAGCCAAAAACATTCAGTACTTC,CAWSRSLAKNIQYF
TRBV19,NA,TRBJ1-1,NA,TGTGCCAGTAGTAGGGTCGCGACTGAAGCTTTCTTT,CASSRVATEAFF
TRBV27,NA,TRBJ2-7,NA,TGTGCCAGCAGTACGATATCGACCGAGAGCCCTGTCGAGCAGTACTTC,CASSTISTESPVEQYF
TRBV27,NA,TRBJ2-7,NA,TGTGCCAGCAGTTTGAGTTGGGCTAGCCACCTTACCTACGAGCAGTACTTC,CASSLSWASHLTYEQYF
TRBV7-2,NA,TRBJ2-7,TRBD2,TGTGCCAGCAGTTGGGAGGGTTTCTACGAGCAGTACTTC,CASSWEGFYEQYF
TRBV5-6,NA,TRBJ2-1,TRBD1,TGTGCCAGCAGTAAACGACAGGGGAAAATCTACAATGAGCAGTTCTTC,CASSKRQGKIYNEQFF
TRBV5-1,NA,TRBJ2-1,NA,TGCGCCAGCAGCTTCTGGGGACCCCACAATGAGCAGTTCTTC,CASSFWGPHNEQFF
TRBV6-5,NA,TRBJ2-7,NA,TGTGCCAGCACCCGGACTCCTGCCTACTACGAGCAGTACTTC,CASTRTPAYYEQYF
TRBV7-9,NA,TRBJ1-1,NA,TGTGCGAGCACCCCATTTGGGGGGGACACTGAAGCTTTCTTT,CASTPFGGDTEAFF
TRBV5-4,NA,TRBJ2-5,NA,TGTGCCAGCAGCTTGTCCGGGGTGGGGGAGACCCAGTACTTC,CASSLSGVGETQYF
TRBV7-6,NA,TRBJ2-7,TRBD2,TGTGCCAGCAGCTTAGTGGGCGGGAGGTTAACCGAGCAGTACTTC,CASSLVGGRLTEQYF
TRBV30,NA,TRBJ1-1,NA,TGTGCCTGGACCAGGGCCCTGGCTCTACGAGCTTTCTTT,CAWTRALALRAFF
TRBV7-8,once,TRBJ2-1,NA,TGTGCCAGCAGCAAGGGACCAAACAATGAGCAGTTCTTC,CASSKGPNNEQFF
TRBV29-1,NA,TRBJ1-1,NA,TGCAGCGTGAGGGACCTCTCTCGGGGCACTGAAGCTTTCTTT,CSVRDLSRGTEAFF